This TCR beta chain was retrieved from a study of blood T cells in healthy people across ages. Then a second PCR, running roughly 6 to 12 cycles, was carried out with a sample-barcoded 5' primer and a J-beta primer mix. TCRdb independently ran MiXCR on the 5' RACE reads; one entry per CDR3 protein. The table includes around 850,000 distinct CDR3 sequences, 35% to 40% detected once. V was trimmed by 1 base and J by 5 bases, leaving 8 bases between them. CDR1 and CDR2 from the germline V gene are SNHLY and FYNNEI. The CDR3 contains 13 residues. This chain connects TRBV2 to TRBJ1-2, with D tentatively TRBD1 (5 bases). This clonotype originated in a man aged 18 to 35 in good health. Sequenced material: blood. CDR3 in amino acids: CASSEGPGYGYTF. CDR3 bases: TGTGCCAGCAGTGAAGGGCCAGGGTATGGCTACACCTTC.